The 24 T cell receptor beta chains below were found in one sample sequenced in a study of blood T cells in healthy people across ages. A second PCR, run for about 6 to 12 cycles, used a sample-barcoded 5' primer plus a J-beta primer mix. TCRdb used MiXCR to reprocess the 5' RACE reads, holding one entry per CDR3 protein. This table holds roughly 800,000 distinct CDR3 sequences, 58% found once. The material sequenced was blood. The receptors were gathered from a man aged 30-40 years in good health.

The genes are TRBV27 and TRBJ1-1, with no clear D. The ends were cut back, 2 bases at V and 5 bases at J, with 9 bases in the middle. From germline, CDR1 is MNHEY and CDR2 SMNVEV (reference sequence). The CDR3 consists of 13 residues. The CDR3 protein is CASSLTGRTEAFF. The DNA for the CDR3 is TGTGCCAGCAGTTTAACCGGGAGGACTGAAGCTTTCTTT.

V usage is TRBV7-9 and J usage is TRBJ2-5, with D maybe TRBD1 (6 bases). This CDR3 has 16 residues. Trimming took 4 bases from V and 5 from J, leaving 20 bases between them. CDR1 SEHNR and CDR2 FQNEAQ come from the germline V gene (reference sequence). The CDR3 DNA reads TGTGCCAGCAGCTCCTTCGACCGTGGACAGCTGGAGACCCAGTACTTC. Translated, it gives CASSSFDRGQLETQYF.

There are a few counts of this clonotype. This chain links TRBV2 with TRBJ2-5, with D possibly being TRBD2 (6 bases). V was cut by 4 bases and J by 3 bases, with 9 bases left in between. CDR1 is SNHLY and CDR2 is FYNNEI in the germline V gene. There are 13 residues in the CDR3. DNA for the CDR3: TGTGCCAGCAGTGGCGAGCGGGAAGAGACCCAGTACTTC. It translates to CASSGEREETQYF.

The V gene is TRBV9, the J gene TRBJ2-4, with D unresolved. Trimming removed 0 bases from V and 7 bases from J, with 11 bases in between. Per the germline V gene, CDR1 is SGDLS and CDR2 is YYNGEE. The CDR3 is 14 amino acids. The CDR3 DNA sequence: TGTGCCAGCAGCGTAGGGATGGGGTCGAACATTCAGTACTTC. This sequence encodes CASSVGMGSNIQYF.

This clonotype was recorded a few times. This chain uses TRBV3-1 with TRBJ2-1; either TRBD1 or TRBD2 may fit D (6 bases each). Germline assignment: CDR1 LGHDT and CDR2 YNNKEL (reference sequence). The CDR3 runs 16 residues. V was shortened by 2 bases and J by 0 bases, with 11 bases between the two germline ends. The DNA for the CDR3 is TGTGCCAGCAGCCAACCCCGGGGGCCCTCCTACAATGAGCAGTTCTTC. Translation: CASSQPRGPSYNEQFF.

This clonotype was counted at least ten times. J is TRBJ2-3 and V is TRBV7-2; tentative D call: TRBD2 (6 bases). There are 14 residues in the CDR3. The V end lost 1 base, the J end lost 6 bases, and 11 bases lay between the germline ends. Germline-derived CDR1 and CDR2 are SGHTA and FQGNSA. CDR3 coding DNA: TGTGCCAGCAGCTTAGGGACGGGAGCGGATACGCAGTATTTT. This gives the protein CASSLGTGADTQYF.

V usage is TRBV29-1 and J usage is TRBJ2-5; 9 bases are shared with TRBD1. The CDR3 is 15 amino acids. Germline CDR1 SQVTM, CDR2 ANQGSEA. V lost 4 bases, J lost 5 bases, and 11 bases stayed unmatched. The CDR3 DNA reads as TGCAGCGTTGGCAGGACAGGGGCCCAAAAGGAGACCCAGTACTTC. It specifies CSVGRTGAQKETQYF.

A few counts support this clonotype. J is TRBJ2-1 and V is TRBV5-1; D not certain. V was shortened by 4 bases and J by 7 bases, with 15 bases between the two germline ends. CDR3 length equals 14 residues. Germline V lookup: CDR1 SGHRS, CDR2 YFSETQ. CDR3 in DNA: TGCGCCAGCAGCCCCCGGGTGGGTAGGAATGAGCAGTTCTTC. Its protein is CASSPRVGRNEQFF. Based on the CDR3 plus reference TRBV5-1 and TRBJ2-1, the full variable domain is KAGVTQTPRYLIKTRGQQVTLSCSPISGHRSVSWYQQTPGQGLQFLFEYFSETQRNKGNFPGRFSGRQFSNSRSEMNVSTLELGDSALYLCASSPRVGRNEQFFGPGTRLTVL.

J is TRBJ2-1 and V is TRBV10-3, with 10 bases matching TRBD1. Germline CDR1 is ENHRY and CDR2 is SYGVKD. CDR3 size: 15 residues. Trimming took 3 bases from V and 12 from J; bases not matched to a gene: 11. Here the CDR3 reads CAISDIGTGEVSQFF. The CDR3 DNA reads as TGTGCCATCAGTGATATCGGGACAGGGGAAGTTTCGCAGTTCTTC.

The rearrangement joins TRBV25-1 to TRBJ2-7; 7 nucleotides align to TRBD1. Germline V gene data show CDR1 as MGHDK and CDR2 as SYGVNS. J was trimmed by 0 bases and V by 6 bases; bases with no gene match: 11. This CDR3 has 16 residues. The CDR3 reads CASSPNRGPNSYEQYF. The CDR3 nucleotides read TGTGCCAGCAGCCCAAACAGGGGCCCCAACTCCTACGAGCAGTACTTC.

The CDR3 sequence is CASSPTLQGNTEAFF. CDR3 nucleotides: TGTGCCAGCAGCCCGACACTCCAGGGAAACACTGAAGCTTTCTTT. The rearrangement links TRBV7-9 to TRBJ1-1; D is possibly TRBD1 (5 bases). CDR3 size: 15 residues. From germline, CDR1 is SEHNR and CDR2 FQNEAQ (reference sequence). V dropped 5 bases and J dropped 2 bases, with 15 bases sitting between them.

The chain links TRBV7-6 to TRBJ2-7, with 7 bases fitting TRBD1. The germline gives CDR1 SGHVS, CDR2 FNYEAQ. V dropped 2 bases and J dropped 2; count of bases not matched to a gene: 12. The CDR3 loop spans 17 amino acids. CDR3 coding DNA: TGTGCCAGCAGCTTAAAAGTCTCCGGGACAGCAGCCTACGAGCAGTACTTC. Translating it yields CASSLKVSGTAAYEQYF. The entire variable domain, with the rest obtained from reference TRBV7-6 and TRBJ2-7, is as follows: GAGVSQSPRYKVTKRGQDVALRCDPISGHVSLYWYRQALGQGPEFLTYFNYEAQQDKSGLPNDRFSAERPEGSISTLTIQRTEQRDSAMYRCASSLKVSGTAAYEQYFGPGTRLTVT.

The chain has TRBV24-1 and TRBJ2-3; 9 positions match TRBD2. This CDR3 has 16 amino acids. Per the germline V gene, CDR1 is KGHDR and CDR2 is SFDVKD. V shed 4 bases, J shed 1 base, and the junction held 5 bases outside the gene matches. The CDR3 spells CATSEEKREGTDTQYF. For the CDR3, the DNA is TGTGCCACCAGTGAGGAGAAGCGGGAGGGCACAGATACGCAGTATTTT.

The chain links TRBV10-3 to TRBJ2-3; 14 nucleotides match TRBD2. Germline assignment: CDR1 ENHRY and CDR2 SYGVKD. Trimming at V came to 0 bases and at J to 5 bases, leaving 10 bases not matched to a gene. This CDR3 is 19 amino acids long. The CDR3 here is CAISESVGTSGSPGDTQYF. Here the CDR3 DNA reads TGTGCCATCAGTGAGTCTGTCGGGACTAGCGGGAGCCCCGGAGATACGCAGTATTTT.

This clonotype turned up a few times. This rearrangement joins TRBV27 to TRBJ2-1; no reliable D call. Germline CDR1 reads MNHEY; CDR2 reads SMNVEV (reference sequence). V was clipped by 3 bases and J by 9 bases, with 12 bases between them. CDR3 length: 13 residues. This chain's CDR3 is CASSFSSLAEQFF. The CDR3 DNA follows: TGTGCCAGCAGTTTTTCCTCCTTGGCTGAGCAGTTCTTC.

The V call is TRBV27, the J call TRBJ1-6; D call uncertain. The germline V and J ends were trimmed by 6 bases and 0 bases, with 12 bases remaining between them. The germline gives CDR1 MNHEY, CDR2 SMNVEV (reference sequence). The CDR3 extends over 16 amino acids. CDR3 sequence reads: CASRGDPSSYNSPLHF. In DNA, the CDR3 is TGTGCCAGCAGGGGAGATCCGAGCTCCTATAATTCACCCCTCCACTTT.

The V gene is TRBV2, the J gene TRBJ2-1; 12 bases are a match to TRBD2. The CDR3 totals 16 residues. CDR1 is SNHLY and CDR2 is FYNNEI in the germline V gene. J lost 0 bases, V lost 7 bases, and 4 bases had no gene match. The CDR3 region has the DNA TGTGCCAGCACCCTGACTAGCGGGAGCTCCTACAATGAGCAGTTCTTC. Residues: CASTLTSGSSYNEQFF.

This clonotype was observed a handful of times. V gene TRBV20-1 combines with J gene TRBJ2-7, with D perhaps matching TRBD1 (6 bases). V was cut by 1 base and J by 3 bases, with 16 bases left in between. The CDR3 extends over 15 amino acids. In germline, CDR1 is DFQATT, CDR2 SNEGSKA (reference sequence). CDR3 in DNA: TGCAGTGCTAGAGCGGCGACAGGACCGAACTACGAGCAGTACTTC. Translated, it gives CSARAATGPNYEQYF.

This clonotype has only a few counts. Relative to the germline gene, one junction end is altered; a read error may explain this. The chain links TRBV20-1 to TRBJ2-5, with D possibly matching TRBD1 (6 bases). The J call may be faulty, since TRBJ2-7 better matches the DNA end. The CDR3 totals 11 residues. Per the germline V gene, CDR1 is DFQATT and CDR2 is SNEGSKA (reference sequence). CDR3: CRANTGHEQYF. The CDR3 DNA is TGCAGGGCTAACACAGGGCACGAGCAGTACTTC.

This rearrangement joins TRBV10-3 to TRBJ2-5; D is unclear. The CDR3 extends over 13 amino acids. V was cut by 8 bases and J by 0 bases, with 10 bases left in between. From germline, CDR1 is ENHRY and CDR2 SYGVKD. CDR3 sequence: CAIGEHDQETQYF. The CDR3, as DNA: TGTGCCATCGGGGAACATGACCAAGAGACCCAGTACTTC.

This clonotype was counted ten times or more. The genes are TRBV7-2 and TRBJ2-3, with D uncertain. This CDR3 has 11 amino acids. Trimming stripped 6 bases from V and 3 bases from J, with 4 bases between. Per the germline V gene, CDR1 is SGHTA and CDR2 is FQGNSA. The CDR3 sequence is CASRSTDTQYF. The CDR3 bases are TGTGCCAGCAGAAGTACAGATACGCAGTATTTT.

The chain is built from TRBV27 and TRBJ2-1; 7 positions agree with TRBD1. CDR3 length: 16 amino acids. V dropped 2 bases and J dropped 1; count of bases not matched to a gene: 5. Germline V gives CDR1 MNHEY, CDR2 SMNVEV (reference sequence). CDR3 coding DNA: TGTGCCAGCAGTTTAATAGGGGGCGGATCCTACAATGAGCAGTTCTTC. Its protein is CASSLIGGGSYNEQFF.

This clonotype has a single count. The rearrangement joins TRBV5-1 to TRBJ2-5; TRBD2 aligns across 7 bases. The CDR3 covers 16 residues. Trimming at V came to 4 bases and at J to 5 bases, leaving 14 bases not matched to a gene. The germline V gene has CDR1 SGHRS and CDR2 YFSETQ. The CDR3 here is CASSATGRLDFETQYF. The CDR3 DNA sequence: TGCGCCAGCAGCGCAACCGGGAGGTTAGATTTTGAGACCCAGTACTTC.

The chain couples TRBV28 to TRBJ2-3, with 9 bases identical to TRBD1. The CDR3 covers 13 residues. Germline V gene data show CDR1 as MDHEN and CDR2 as SYDVKM. Trimming cost V 7 bases and J 8 bases; bases outside gene matches: 7. CDR3 loop: CASIQGGQGTQYF. The CDR3 DNA is TGTGCCAGCATTCAGGGGGGACAGGGTACGCAGTATTTT.